The clone carrying this T cell receptor (beta chain) has a count of ten or more. What it binds is not known. The source of the sample is a study of immune heterogeneity within non-small cell lung tumors. Overall study findings and caveats: Clonality of local T cells correlated moderately but significantly with local tumor mutational burden (R around 0.35).

For each sample, template was roughly 640 ng of bulk tumor genomic DNA. Each primary tumor yielded several biopsies, collected far apart from one another at surgery. Patients underwent curative surgery for non-small cell lung cancer (untreated and newly diagnosed). CDR1 and CDR2 from the germline V gene are MNHNS and SASEGT. This CDR3 spans 15 amino acids. Trimming removed 7 bases from V and 7 bases from J, with 20 bases in between. For the TCR beta CDR3, multiplex PCR with 32 V and 13 J primers performed the amplification. TCRdb reanalysed the multiplex PCR reads using MiXCR and keeps one entry per CDR3 protein. The sample carries 8,500 to 13,000 distinct CDR3 sequences, roughly 26% recorded once.

V and J are TRBV6-1 and TRBJ2-1; either TRBD1 or TRBD2 may supply D (5 bases each). The source is a man aged 45 to 65 with non-small cell lung cancer. The sequenced material came from lung tumor tissue. In nucleotides, the CDR3 is TGTGCCAGCACCCTTCGGGGCTCCCTGGATAATGAGCAGTTCTTC. It is translated as CASTLRGSLDNEQFF.